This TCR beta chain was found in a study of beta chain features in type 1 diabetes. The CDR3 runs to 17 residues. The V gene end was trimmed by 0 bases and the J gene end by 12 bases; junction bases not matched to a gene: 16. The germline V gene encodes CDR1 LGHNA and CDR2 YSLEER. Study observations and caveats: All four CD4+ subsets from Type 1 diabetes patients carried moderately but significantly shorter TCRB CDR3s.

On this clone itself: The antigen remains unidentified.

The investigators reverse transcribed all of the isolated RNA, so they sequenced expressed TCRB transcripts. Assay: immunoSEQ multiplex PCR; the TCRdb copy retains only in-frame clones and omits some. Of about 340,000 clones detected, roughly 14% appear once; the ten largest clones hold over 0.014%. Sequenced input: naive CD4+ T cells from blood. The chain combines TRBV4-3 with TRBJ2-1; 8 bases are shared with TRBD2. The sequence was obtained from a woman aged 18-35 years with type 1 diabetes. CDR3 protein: CASSQDTAGLVRKGQFF. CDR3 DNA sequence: TGCGCCAGCAGCCAAGATACTGCGGGACTAGTCCGGAAAGGGCAGTTCTTC.